A single sample is the source of the 29 T cell receptor beta chains below, sequenced in a study of T-cell reconstitution after alpha-beta-depleted transplantation in children. This sample's TCRbeta library carried unique molecular identifier barcodes. TCRdb analysed the PCR reads with MiXCR anew, one entry per CDR3 protein. The table includes about 230,000 distinct CDR3 sequences, about 9.2% detected once. The sample was PBMCs from the stem cell graft donor, taken from the stem cell graft. All receptors derive from a human donor who donated a stem cell graft to a child with acute lymphoblastic leukemia.

This clonotype was counted only a few times. The V and J genes are TRBV2 and TRBJ1-1, with 8 bases that match TRBD1. V gave up 7 bases and J gave up 4 bases; unmatched junction bases: 8. The length of the CDR3 is 14 residues. CDR1 is SNHLY and CDR2 is FYNNEI in the germline V gene. The CDR3 spells CASTQQGVSTEAFF. In DNA form, the CDR3 reads TGTGCCAGCACCCAACAGGGGGTAAGCACTGAAGCTTTCTTT.

This rearrangement joins TRBV7-2 to TRBJ1-2, with D possibly TRBD1 on 6 matching bases. CDR1 SGHTA and CDR2 FQGNSA come from the germline V gene. V was pared by 5 bases and J by 4 bases, with 17 bases between. The CDR3 sequence is 15 residues long. The CDR3 sequence is CASSPQSDSFYGYTF. Here the CDR3 DNA reads TGTGCCAGCAGCCCCCAATCGGACAGCTTCTATGGCTACACCTTC.

The chain recombines TRBV7-8 with TRBJ1-1, with D perhaps TRBD1 (6 bases). Trimming took 3 bases from V and 1 from J, leaving 12 bases between them. The CDR3 covers 15 residues. CDR1 and CDR2 (germline): SGHVS, FQNEAQ. CDR3: CASSFMTGPNTEAFF. CDR3 DNA sequence: TGTGCCAGCAGCTTTATGACAGGTCCGAACACTGAAGCTTTCTTT.

This clonotype showed up just a few times. The V gene is TRBV20-1, the J gene TRBJ2-7; 10 nucleotides agree with TRBD2. The CDR3 is 13 residues long. The V and J ends lost 5 bases and 6 bases, in that order; junction bases with no gene match: 7. Looked up from germline, CDR1 is DFQATT and CDR2 is SNEGSKA (reference sequence). Here the CDR3 DNA reads TGCAGTGCTTTAAGCGGGGGGGCGATCGAGCAGTACTTC. Translated: CSALSGGAIEQYF.

The V gene is TRBV5-1, the J gene TRBJ1-5, with D hard to call. The V end was cut by 7 bases, the J end by 5 bases, with 13 bases between. The germline gives CDR1 SGHRS, CDR2 YFSETQ. This CDR3 has 13 residues. CDR3 protein: CASAAAFDQPQHF. The CDR3 DNA is TGCGCCAGCGCAGCAGCTTTCGATCAGCCCCAGCATTTT.

This clonotype has only a few counts. The V and J genes are TRBV3-1 and TRBJ1-5; a possible D gene is TRBD1 (6 bases). The CDR3 sequence is 16 residues long. Trimming removed 4 bases from V and 5 bases from J, with 18 bases in between. Germline V gives CDR1 LGHDT, CDR2 YNNKEL (reference sequence). The CDR3 sequence: CASSPSWTEEHQPQHF. CDR3 DNA sequence: TGTGCCAGCAGCCCCTCGTGGACAGAAGAACATCAGCCCCAGCATTTT.

This clonotype was found many times. The rearrangement joins TRBV27 to TRBJ2-7; D is undetermined. This CDR3 contains 13 residues. The germline gives CDR1 MNHEY, CDR2 SMNVEV (reference sequence). Trimming removed 3 bases from V and 3 bases from J, with 9 bases in between. This CDR3 is CASSLGDDYEQYF. CDR3 nucleotide sequence: TGTGCCAGCAGTTTGGGTGATGACTACGAGCAGTACTTC.

The sample holds many counts of this clonotype. The J gene is TRBJ1-1, the V gene TRBV29-1, with a weak D call TRBD1 (6 bases). This CDR3 spans 12 amino acids. Germline assignment: CDR1 SQVTM and CDR2 ANQGSEA. CDR3 coding DNA: TGCAGAGGGAAGGGGGGGAGCACTGAAGCTTTCTTT. Its translation is CRGKGGSTEAFF.

V usage is TRBV10-3 and J usage is TRBJ2-1; 7 positions match TRBD2. This CDR3 spans 15 amino acids. Losses at the gene ends were 5 bases for V and 3 bases for J; bases not matched to a gene: 7. Per germline, CDR1 ENHRY and CDR2 SYGVKD. The CDR3 DNA sequence: TGTGCCATCAGTATAGCGGGCGGAGACTACAATGAGCAGTTCTTC. Its protein product is CAISIAGGDYNEQFF.

This clonotype was detected only a few times. This sequence joins TRBV7-2 and TRBJ2-3; 9 bases are a match to TRBD2. J lost 3 bases, V lost 2 bases, and 6 bases had no gene match. The CDR3 spans 16 residues. Germline V gene lookup returns CDR1 SGHTA and CDR2 FQGNSA. The CDR3, as DNA: TGTGCCAGCAGCTTATATGCTAGCGGGATGACAGATACGCAGTATTTT. Its protein product is CASSLYASGMTDTQYF.

In this sample, this clonotype turned up a few times. The V call is TRBV2, the J call TRBJ2-2; D possibly uses TRBD1 or TRBD2 (5 bases each). V was clipped by 3 bases and J by 5 bases, with 19 bases between them. CDR3 length: 17 amino acids. The germline gives CDR1 SNHLY, CDR2 FYNNEI. DNA for the CDR3: TGTGCCAGCAGTGAGCTTGGGGGAATGCGAGTAACCGGGGAGCTGTTTTTT. Encoded protein: CASSELGGMRVTGELFF.

This clonotype was detected many times. The genes are TRBV5-1 and TRBJ2-1; D could derive from TRBD1 or TRBD2 (5 bases each). Germline CDR1 is SGHRS and CDR2 is YFSETQ. The V and J ends lost 5 bases and 1 base respectively, with 10 bases between them. The CDR3 totals 14 residues. The CDR3 DNA reads TGCGCCAGCAGGGGGGAGCTTTCCTACAATGAGCAGTTCTTC. Its translation: CASRGELSYNEQFF. The entire variable domain, with the rest obtained from reference TRBV5-1 and TRBJ2-1, is as follows: KAGVTQTPRYLIKTRGQQVTLSCSPISGHRSVSWYQQTPGQGLQFLFEYFSETQRNKGNFPGRFSGRQFSNSRSEMNVSTLELGDSALYLCASRGELSYNEQFFGPGTRLTVL.

This clonotype was seen a few times. V is TRBV7-2 and J is TRBJ2-5; no firm D call. The germline V gene has CDR1 SGHTA and CDR2 FQGNSA. Trimming pared 1 base from V and 2 bases from J, leaving 8 bases between. This CDR3 is built from 14 residues. CDR3 in DNA: TGTGCCAGCAGCTTAGGGGCCGAACAAGAGACCCAGTACTTC. It specifies CASSLGAEQETQYF.

This clonotype has at least ten counts. The chain has TRBV9 and TRBJ2-1; perhaps TRBD1 as D (5 bases). CDR3 length: 14 amino acids. Germline V gene sequence: CDR1 SGDLS, CDR2 YYNGEE. V gave up 3 bases and J gave up 7 bases, with 14 bases separating them. Here the CDR3 DNA reads TGTGCCAGCAGCGCCCCAAGTAGGGGAAATGAGCAGTTCTTC. It encodes CASSAPSRGNEQFF.

The chain combines TRBV7-6 with TRBJ2-1; TRBD2 matches at 9 bases. Trimming took 5 bases from V and 8 from J; bases not matched to a gene: 4. CDR3 length: 13 residues. The V gene's germline CDR1 is SGHVS and CDR2 FNYEAQ. The CDR3 is CASSPGTSYEQFF. In nucleotides, the CDR3 is TGTGCCAGCAGCCCCGGGACTAGCTATGAGCAGTTCTTC.

The chain is built from TRBV27 and TRBJ1-2; D may be TRBD1 (5 bases). The CDR3 is made up of 15 amino acids. V lost 5 bases and J lost 4, with 17 bases in between. Germline V gene sequence: CDR1 MNHEY, CDR2 SMNVEV (reference sequence). Written as DNA, the CDR3 is TGTGCCAGCAGTCCTTACTACAGGTCCCCCTATGGCTACACCTTC. Residues: CASSPYYRSPYGYTF.

Ten or more counts support this clonotype. The chain has TRBV5-1 and TRBJ1-1; no clear D gene. Per germline, CDR1 SGHRS and CDR2 YFSETQ. This CDR3 comprises 13 residues. Trimming removed 1 base from V and 2 bases from J, with 6 bases in between. For the CDR3, the DNA is TGCGCCAGCAGCTTGCTAGACAACACTGAAGCTTTCTTT. This codes for CASSLLDNTEAFF.

This clonotype was detected ten times or more. The V call is TRBV12-3 or TRBV12-4, the J call TRBJ1-5; 9 positions match TRBD1. The CDR3 has 15 amino acids. Losses at the gene ends were 6 bases for V and 7 bases for J; bases not matched to a gene: 10. The CDR3 bases are TGTGCCAGCAGACCGGGACAGGGTATTCAACAGCCCCAGCATTTT. This encodes CASRPGQGIQQPQHF.

The chain employs TRBV10-3 and TRBJ1-1; D call uncertain. The CDR3 has 13 amino acids. Per the germline V gene, CDR1 is ENHRY and CDR2 is SYGVKD. V shed 4 bases and J shed 11 bases, with 17 bases lying between them. The CDR3 here is CAISGRAPGGAFF. Written as DNA, the CDR3 is TGTGCCATCAGTGGGCGGGCCCCCGGAGGGGCTTTCTTT.

There are many counts of this clonotype. V and J are TRBV4-1 and TRBJ1-4; D is unresolved. Trimming cost V 0 bases and J 0 bases, with 14 bases left between them. Germline V gene lookup returns CDR1 MGHRA and CDR2 YSYEKL. This CDR3 has 18 residues. The CDR3 reads CASSQDSRSSATNEKLFF. The DNA for the CDR3 is TGCGCCAGCAGCCAAGATTCTCGGAGCTCCGCAACTAATGAAAAACTGTTTTTT.

The rearrangement joins TRBV12-3 or TRBV12-4 to TRBJ1-4, with TRBD1 as a possible D gene (5 bases). Trimming left V 2 bases short and J 8 bases short, with 12 bases between. The CDR3 totals 14 residues. CDR3 residues: CASSLKGRGEKLFF. The CDR3 region has the DNA TGTGCCAGCAGTTTAAAGGGAAGGGGCGAAAAACTGTTTTTT.

This clonotype was detected a few times. The chain carries TRBV11-2 and TRBJ2-7, with unresolved D. Germline CDR1 reads SGHAT; CDR2 reads FQNNGV. The V end lost 1 base, the J end lost 4 bases, and 8 bases lay between the germline ends. This CDR3 is 13 amino acids long. The CDR3, as DNA: TGTGCCAGCAGCTTAGCCCAGCCTTACGAGCAGTACTTC. Translated, it gives CASSLAQPYEQYF.

This clonotype was detected a few times. The chain joins TRBV27 to TRBJ2-7; 8 bases are shared with TRBD2. Looked up from germline, CDR1 is MNHEY and CDR2 is SMNVEV (reference sequence). Trimming cost V 8 bases and J 4 bases; bases outside gene matches: 13. The CDR3 runs 15 residues. CDR3 sequence (DNA): TGTGCCAGCCTCCGACCGGGGGGGGCAGGTTACGAGCAGTACTTC. It codes for CASLRPGGAGYEQYF.

Details on this clonotype: The final CDR3 position lacks the conserved phenylalanine or tryptophan, pointing to a likely read error. The chain links TRBV27 to TRBJ1-3; D unclear. Trimming removed 1 base at V and 0 bases at J, with 7 bases between. The CDR3 is made up of 15 amino acids. The germline V gene encodes CDR1 MNHEY and CDR2 SMNVEV (reference sequence). DNA of the CDR3: TGTGCCAGCAGTTTATTGGGGAGCTCTGGAAACACCATATATTCT. This gives the protein CASSLLGSSGNTIYS.

This clonotype occurred many times. Here the CDR3 DNA reads TGTGCCAGCTCACCATACCGGGACAGTCCCTACGAGCAGTACTTC. It is translated as CASSPYRDSPYEQYF. The chain has TRBV18 and TRBJ2-7, with 7 bases aligning to TRBD1. After removal of 2 bases from V and 2 bases from J, the junction contained 6 bases not matched to a gene. Germline CDR1 KGHSH, CDR2 LQKENI. This CDR3 is built from 15 residues.

The V gene is TRBV6-5, the J gene TRBJ2-7; a weak D match, TRBD1 (6 bases). Per germline, CDR1 MNHEY and CDR2 SVGAGI. The CDR3 totals 14 residues. Trimming pared 0 bases from V and 5 bases from J, leaving 11 bases between. CDR3 DNA: TGTGCCAGCAGTTACTCGATGGGGGCGGACGAGCAGTACTTC. Amino acids: CASSYSMGADEQYF.

This CDR3 is CSASPVAGASDTQYF. The CDR3 DNA follows: TGCAGTGCTAGTCCGGTAGCGGGGGCATCAGATACGCAGTATTTT. This rearrangement joins TRBV20-1 to TRBJ2-3, with TRBD2 matching 9 bases. Losses at the gene ends were 3 bases for V and 4 bases for J; bases not matched to a gene: 8. Looked up from germline, CDR1 is DFQATT and CDR2 is SNEGSKA (reference sequence). The CDR3 sequence is 15 residues long.

This clonotype was recorded many times. This chain joins TRBV29-1 and TRBJ2-2, with D possibly TRBD1 on 5 matching bases. The germline CDR1 and CDR2 sequences are SQVTM and ANQGSEA. The V end was cut by 4 bases, the J end by 0 bases, with 12 bases between. The CDR3 runs to 15 residues. The CDR3 DNA sequence: TGCAGCGTTGGAGCCAGGGCCGCGAACACCGGGGAGCTGTTTTTT. It translates to CSVGARAANTGELFF.

This clonotype was counted many times. Mismatch with germline at one junction end may stem from a read error. The rearrangement joins TRBV2 to TRBJ2-1; weak D call: TRBD2 (5 bases). The CDR3 covers 11 residues. From germline, CDR1 is SNHLY and CDR2 FYNNEI. In DNA form, the CDR3 reads TGTGCCAGCAGTGCAGAGAGACTAAAGGTCTTC. This sequence encodes CASSAERLKVF.